This T cell receptor (beta chain) derives from a study of tumor-infiltrating lymphocytes in primary liver carcinoma. Study information: Both sexes were represented among patients, who were 30 to 69 years old.

RNA was extracted from whole blood without cell sorting, alongside germline DNA. TCR beta cDNA was prepared out of 500 ng total RNA by means of a constant-region primer. Three-round nested multiplex PCR performed with slightly modified ARM-PCR produced the TCR beta libraries. TRBV1-TRBV30 forward primers and a C-beta reverse primer were used in the first two PCR rounds, which each ran for nine to ten cycles. TCRdb called the multiplex PCR reads again in MiXCR, with one record for every CDR3 protein. This sample has 310,000 or so distinct CDR3 sequences; more than 55% occur once, and the top ten carry about 15%. The CDR3 has 11 residues. CDR1 and CDR2 (germline): MDHEN, SYDVKM. The V end lost 6 bases, the J end lost 2 bases, and 5 bases lay between the germline ends.

The sequencing sample was made of peripheral blood. V gene TRBV28 combines with J gene TRBJ2-7; D not certain. The TCR sequence derives from a woman aged 25 to 45 with primary liver carcinoma and hepatitis B virus infection. In DNA, the CDR3 is TGTGCCAGCAGGACCCCCTACGAGCAGTACTTC. Protein product: CASRTPYEQYF.